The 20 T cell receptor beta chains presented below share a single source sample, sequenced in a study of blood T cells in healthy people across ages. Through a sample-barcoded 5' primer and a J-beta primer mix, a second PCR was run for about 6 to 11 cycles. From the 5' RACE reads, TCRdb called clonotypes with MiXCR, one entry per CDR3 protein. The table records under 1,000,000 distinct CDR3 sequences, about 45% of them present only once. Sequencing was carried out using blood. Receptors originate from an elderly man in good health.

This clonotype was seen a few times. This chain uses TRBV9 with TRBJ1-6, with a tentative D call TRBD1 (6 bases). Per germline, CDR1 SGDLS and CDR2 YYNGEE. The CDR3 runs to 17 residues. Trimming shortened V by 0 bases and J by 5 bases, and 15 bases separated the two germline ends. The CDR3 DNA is TGTGCCAGCAGCGTAGGAGGGGGGGGAACCGATAATTCACCCCTCCACTTT. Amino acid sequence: CASSVGGGGTDNSPLHF. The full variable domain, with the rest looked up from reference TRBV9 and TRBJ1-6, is DSGVTQTPKHLITATGQRVTLRCSPRSGDLSVYWYQQSLDQGLQFLIQYYNGEERAKGNILERFSAQQFPDLHSELNLSSLELGDSALYFCASSVGGGGTDNSPLHFGNGTRLTVT.

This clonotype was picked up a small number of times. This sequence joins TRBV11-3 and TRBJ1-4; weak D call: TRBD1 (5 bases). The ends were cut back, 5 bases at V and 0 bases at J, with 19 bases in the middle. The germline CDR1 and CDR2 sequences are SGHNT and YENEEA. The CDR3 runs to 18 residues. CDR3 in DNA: TGTGCCAGCAGCGCCCGGACACCTCTAAAGTCAACTAATGAAAAACTGTTTTTT. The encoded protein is CASSARTPLKSTNEKLFF.

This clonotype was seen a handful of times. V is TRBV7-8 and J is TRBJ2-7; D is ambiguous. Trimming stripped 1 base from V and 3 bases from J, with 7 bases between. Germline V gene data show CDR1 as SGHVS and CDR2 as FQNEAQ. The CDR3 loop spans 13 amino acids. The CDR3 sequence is CASSLVNRYEQYF. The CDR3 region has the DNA TGTGCCAGCAGCTTAGTAAACCGCTACGAGCAGTACTTC.

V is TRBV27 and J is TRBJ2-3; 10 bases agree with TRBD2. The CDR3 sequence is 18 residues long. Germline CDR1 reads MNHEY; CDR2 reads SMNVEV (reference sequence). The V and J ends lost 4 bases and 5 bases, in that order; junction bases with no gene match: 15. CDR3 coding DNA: TGTGCCAGCAGTTCAGTGACTAGCGGGTCTGGGCGGGGAGATACGCAGTATTTT. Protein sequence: CASSSVTSGSGRGDTQYF.

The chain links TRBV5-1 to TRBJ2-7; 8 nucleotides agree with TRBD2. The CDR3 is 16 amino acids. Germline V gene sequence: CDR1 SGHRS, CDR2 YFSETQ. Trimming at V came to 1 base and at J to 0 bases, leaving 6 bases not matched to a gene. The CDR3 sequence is CASSLQGSGSSYEQYF. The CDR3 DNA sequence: TGCGCCAGCAGCTTGCAGGGCAGCGGGAGCTCCTACGAGCAGTACTTC.

This CDR3 is CASSWGSLNNEQFF. CDR3 nucleotide sequence: TGTGCCAGCAGTTGGGGATCCCTAAACAATGAGCAGTTCTTC. The V call is TRBV6-2 or TRBV6-3, the J call TRBJ2-1, with D unclear. V dropped 4 bases and J dropped 5 bases, with 12 bases sitting between them. The CDR3 totals 14 residues. Looked up from germline, CDR1 is MNHEY and CDR2 is SVGEGT.

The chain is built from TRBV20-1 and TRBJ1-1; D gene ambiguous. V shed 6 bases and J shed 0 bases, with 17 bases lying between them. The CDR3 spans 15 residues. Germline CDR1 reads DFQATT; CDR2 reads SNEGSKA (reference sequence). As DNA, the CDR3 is TGCAGTGCCGTTACCCTTAAATCAATGAACACTGAAGCTTTCTTT. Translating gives CSAVTLKSMNTEAFF.

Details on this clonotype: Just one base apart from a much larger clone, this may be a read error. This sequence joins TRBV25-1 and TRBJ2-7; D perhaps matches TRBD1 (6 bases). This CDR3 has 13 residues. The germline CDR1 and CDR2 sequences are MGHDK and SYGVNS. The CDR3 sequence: CTSRGESSYEQYF. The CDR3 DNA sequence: TGTACCAGCAGGGGCGAAAGCTCCTACGAGCAGTACTTC.

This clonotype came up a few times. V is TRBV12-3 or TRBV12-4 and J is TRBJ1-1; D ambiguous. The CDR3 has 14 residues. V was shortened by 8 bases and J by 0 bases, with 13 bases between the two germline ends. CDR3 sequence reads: CASRVEAVNTEAFF. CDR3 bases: TGTGCCAGCCGGGTTGAGGCCGTGAACACTGAAGCTTTCTTT.

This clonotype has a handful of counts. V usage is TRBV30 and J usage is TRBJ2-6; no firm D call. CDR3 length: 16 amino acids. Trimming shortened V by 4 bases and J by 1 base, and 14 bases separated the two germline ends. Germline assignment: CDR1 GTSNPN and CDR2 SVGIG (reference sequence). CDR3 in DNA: TGTGCCTGGACCCGATGGGCGGAGTCTGGGGCCAACGTCCTGACTTTC. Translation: CAWTRWAESGANVLTF. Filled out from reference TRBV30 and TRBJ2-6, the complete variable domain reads SQTIHQWPATLVQPVGSPLSLECTVEGTSNPNLYWYRQAAGRGLQLLFYSVGIGQISSEVPQNLSASRPQDRQFILSSKKLLLSDSGFYLCAWTRWAESGANVLTFGAGSRLTVL.

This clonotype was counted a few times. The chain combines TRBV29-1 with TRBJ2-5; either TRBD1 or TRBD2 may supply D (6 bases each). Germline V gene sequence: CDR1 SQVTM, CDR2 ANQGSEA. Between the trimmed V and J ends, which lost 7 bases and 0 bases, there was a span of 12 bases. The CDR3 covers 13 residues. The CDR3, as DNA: TGCAGCGCCGAGGGGGGAAACCAAGAGACCCAGTACTTC. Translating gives CSAEGGNQETQYF.

CDR3 in amino acids: CASSQGTGNQETQYF. The CDR3 DNA reads as TGCGCCAGCAGCCAAGGGACAGGGAACCAAGAGACCCAGTACTTC. J is TRBJ2-5 and V is TRBV5-1; 9 bases match TRBD1. V was clipped by 4 bases and J by 0 bases; unmatched bases: 4. CDR1 is SGHRS, CDR2 YFSETQ, per germline. This CDR3 spans 15 amino acids.

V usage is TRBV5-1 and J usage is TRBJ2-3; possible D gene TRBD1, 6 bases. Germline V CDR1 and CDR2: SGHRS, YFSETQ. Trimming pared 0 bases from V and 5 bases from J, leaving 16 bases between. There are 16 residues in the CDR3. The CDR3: CASSLDGQGTQDTQYF. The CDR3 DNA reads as TGCGCCAGCAGCTTGGACGGGCAGGGGACCCAAGATACGCAGTATTTT.

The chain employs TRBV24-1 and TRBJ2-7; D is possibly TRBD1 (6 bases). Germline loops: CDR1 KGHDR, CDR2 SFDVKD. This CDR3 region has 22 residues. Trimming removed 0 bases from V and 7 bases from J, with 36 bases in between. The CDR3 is CATSDLERRIKLVQGRLREQYF. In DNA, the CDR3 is TGTGCCACCAGTGATTTGGAGCGGAGAATTAAATTGGTACAGGGAAGATTGAGAGAGCAGTACTTC.

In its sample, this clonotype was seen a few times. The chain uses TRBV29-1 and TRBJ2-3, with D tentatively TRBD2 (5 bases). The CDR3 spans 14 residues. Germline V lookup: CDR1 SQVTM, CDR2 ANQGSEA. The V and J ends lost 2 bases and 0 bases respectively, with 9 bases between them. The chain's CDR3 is CSVESGGSTDTQYF. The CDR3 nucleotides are TGCAGCGTTGAAAGCGGCGGGAGCACAGATACGCAGTATTTT.

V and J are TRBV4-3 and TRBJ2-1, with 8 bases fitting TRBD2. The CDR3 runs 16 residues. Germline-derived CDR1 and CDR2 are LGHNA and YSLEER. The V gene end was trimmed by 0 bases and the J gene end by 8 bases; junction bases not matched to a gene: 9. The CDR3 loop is CASSQDLAGGVYEQFF. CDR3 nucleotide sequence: TGCGCCAGCAGCCAAGATCTCGCGGGAGGCGTCTATGAGCAGTTCTTC.

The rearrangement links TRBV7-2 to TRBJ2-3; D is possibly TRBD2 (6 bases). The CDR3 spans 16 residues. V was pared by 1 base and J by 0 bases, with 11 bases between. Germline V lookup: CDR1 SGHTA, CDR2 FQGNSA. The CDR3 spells CASSLGAGTSTDTQYF. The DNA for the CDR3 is TGTGCCAGCAGCTTAGGGGCGGGGACTAGCACAGATACGCAGTATTTT.

This chain's CDR3 is CASSQTIAGGCEQYF. The DNA for the CDR3 is TGCGCCAGCAGCCAAACCATAGCGGGAGGGTGCGAGCAGTACTTC. V is TRBV4-1 and J is TRBJ2-5; 11 bases line up with TRBD2. The assigned J gene may be wrong: the sequence end matches TRBJ2-7 better. Germline CDR1 MGHRA, CDR2 YSYEKL. CDR3 size: 15 residues.

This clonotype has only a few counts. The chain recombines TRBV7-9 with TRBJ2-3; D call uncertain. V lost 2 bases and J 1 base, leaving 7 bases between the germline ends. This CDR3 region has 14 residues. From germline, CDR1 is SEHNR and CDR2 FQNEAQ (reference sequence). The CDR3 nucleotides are TGTGCCAGCAGCTTAAGTCATCGCACAGATACGCAGTATTTT. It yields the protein CASSLSHRTDTQYF.

CDR3 loop: CASSLTAGGSSYEQYF. Here the CDR3 DNA reads TGTGCCAGCAGCTTAACGGCAGGAGGGAGCTCCTACGAGCAGTACTTC. The rearrangement links TRBV7-2 to TRBJ2-7; D perhaps matches TRBD2 (6 bases). From germline, CDR1 is SGHTA and CDR2 FQGNSA. V lost 2 bases, J lost 0 bases, and 14 bases lay in between. The CDR3 has 16 amino acids.